This T cell receptor (beta chain) appears in the sequencing data of a study of T-cell reconstitution after alpha-beta-depleted transplantation in children. Broader study findings: Diversity and T-cell counts at one year after transplant derived mostly from new T cells. Surviving recipient T cells and thymic progenitors underlay high day-60 TCRbeta diversity in some patients.

During its preparation, the TCRbeta library received unique molecular identifiers. Each CDR3 protein gets one entry after TCRdb re-called the PCR reads with MiXCR. Of about 400,000 distinct CDR3 sequences detected, around 15% appear once; the ten largest clones hold approximately 28%. CDR3 length: 17 residues. This clonotype came up many times. Its antigen is unidentified. This clonotype was sampled from a boy under two years old who had a stem cell transplant for Wiskott-Aldrich syndrome, so the T cells may come from the graft donor. The V call is TRBV21-1, the J call TRBJ2-1; the table calls TRBD2, which could not be checked here. TRBV21-1 is shown as a pseudogene. Sequencing was performed on PBMCs, mostly from graft donor cells, taken 360 days after TCRalphabeta/CD19-depleted stem cell transplant. The CDR3 region is CASSKRPGTSVPNEQFF. The CDR3 DNA is TGTGCCAGCAGCAAAAGGCCGGGGACTAGCGTACCGAATGAGCAGTTCTTC.